This T cell receptor beta chain was retrieved from a study of CD4 T cells in relation to SARS-CoV-2 and coronaviruses. Turning to the study itself: PBMCs were cultured with antigen for approximately nine days before TCR beta sequencing.

The unexposed donors gave CD4+ T cells in 2011-2018, prior to COVID-19. CD4+ T cells were isolated from the cells after nine to eleven days of culture. Cells permitting, SARS-CoV-2 S/N and four cold-coronavirus spikes were tested on unexposed-donor CD4+ T cells. Sequencing used immunoSEQ multiplex PCR; TCRdb keeps in-frame clones, though not all of them. The repertoire holds about 17,000 clones, with 82% as singletons. Concerning this clone: Its antigen is unidentified.

Trimming cost V 7 bases and J 5 bases, with 21 bases left between them. Per the germline V gene, CDR1 is SEHNR and CDR2 is FQNEAQ (reference sequence). CDR3 length equals 16 residues. Notes on the study in general: Compared with monoreactive clones, crossreactive clones showed significantly weaker SARS-CoV-2 expansion.

The sample was CD4+ T cells from PBMCs, cultured in vitro. J is TRBJ2-1 and V is TRBV7-9; possible D gene TRBD2, 7 bases. This TCR was sampled from a human donor in good health. The CDR3 sequence: CASNPRGWRGHNEQFF. The CDR3 DNA reads as TGTGCCAGCAACCCCAGGGGCTGGCGGGGGCACAATGAGCAGTTCTTC.